This T cell receptor (beta chain) was sequenced for a study of T cells in localized non-small cell lung cancer. Per the germline V gene, CDR1 is LGHNA and CDR2 is YSLEER. V lost 3 bases and J lost 3, with 12 bases in between. This CDR3 region has 15 residues. Study results and limitations: Sequencing covered just one tumor region, so heterogeneity cannot be ruled out.

This clone was picked up one time. Its antigen is not identified. Profiled with immunoSEQ multiplex PCR; TCRdb holds only in-frame clones, not every one. The sample consists of approximately 61,000 clones, roughly 85% of them appearing once. This clonotype was obtained from a woman aged 40-69 years with stage I lung adenocarcinoma. Sequences were derived from peripheral blood, sampled before any cancer treatment. The chain has TRBV4-3 and TRBJ2-1; D is possibly TRBD1 or TRBD2 (5 bases each). CDR3 in DNA: TGCGCCAGCAGCCACGGGACGGACCTCTACAATGAGCAGTTCTTC. Translated, it gives CASSHGTDLYNEQFF.